The entry below describes one T cell receptor beta chain. The sample originates from a study of blood T cell repertoires in COVID-19. Repertoires were generated with immunoSEQ multiplex PCR, while TCRdb's copy carries only in-frame clones and drops some. The data contain approximately 170,000 clones, 88% of them singletons. The CDR3 covers 14 residues. CDR1 and CDR2 (germline): SGHVS, FNYEAQ. The V gene end was trimmed by 5 bases and the J gene end by 7 bases; junction bases not matched to a gene: 8. This chain links TRBV7-6 with TRBJ1-5; 7 bases line up with TRBD1. The clonotype was recovered from a woman aged 18-30 years who had recovered from COVID-19. The sample was PBMCs or T cells enriched from blood (not recorded which). The CDR3 region is CASSPRQGGQPQHF. In DNA form, the CDR3 reads TGTGCCAGCAGCCCTAGACAGGGAGGACAGCCCCAGCATTTT.